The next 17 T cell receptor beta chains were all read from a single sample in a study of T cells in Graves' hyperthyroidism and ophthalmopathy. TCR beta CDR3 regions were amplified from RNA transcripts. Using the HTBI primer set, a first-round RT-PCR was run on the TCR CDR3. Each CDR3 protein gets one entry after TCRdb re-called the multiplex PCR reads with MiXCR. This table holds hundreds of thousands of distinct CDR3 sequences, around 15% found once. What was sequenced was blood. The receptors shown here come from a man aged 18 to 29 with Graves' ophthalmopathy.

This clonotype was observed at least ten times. The CDR3 is CAISAGTNSYEQYF. The CDR3 DNA is TGTGCCATCAGTGCCGGGACTAACTCCTACGAGCAGTACTTC. The chain uses TRBV10-3 and TRBJ2-7; TRBD2 aligns across 7 bases. This CDR3 is built from 14 residues. Germline CDR1 ENHRY, CDR2 SYGVKD. With 4 bases clipped from V and 0 bases from J, the junction kept 3 bases outside the gene matches.

The CDR3 DNA sequence: TGTGCCACCAGCCCCCAGGAGGGGGGCGGTTCACCCCTCCACTTT. This encodes CATSPQEGGGSPLHF. V gene TRBV15 combines with J gene TRBJ1-6; D may be TRBD1 (6 bases). The V end lost 5 bases, the J end lost 9 bases, and 17 bases lay between the germline ends. Germline CDR1 and CDR2: LNHNV and YYDKDF (reference sequence). The CDR3 covers 15 residues.

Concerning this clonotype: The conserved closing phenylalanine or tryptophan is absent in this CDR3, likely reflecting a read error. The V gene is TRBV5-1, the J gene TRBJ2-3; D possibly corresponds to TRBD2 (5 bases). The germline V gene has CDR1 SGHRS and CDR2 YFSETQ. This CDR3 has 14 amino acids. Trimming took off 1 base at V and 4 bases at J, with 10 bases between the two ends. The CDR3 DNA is TGCGCCAGCAGCTTGCCCGGGGAACCAGATACGCAGTATTCT. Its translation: CASSLPGEPDTQYS.

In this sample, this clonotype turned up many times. The CDR3 bases are TGTGCCAGCAGTCGGGCAGGGGCAAACTATGGCTACACCTTC. Protein sequence: CASSRAGANYGYTF. V is TRBV27 and J is TRBJ1-2, with D possibly being TRBD1 (6 bases). With 5 bases removed from V and 2 bases from J, the gap between germline ends came to 12 bases. Germline-derived CDR1 and CDR2 are MNHEY and SMNVEV (reference sequence). There are 14 residues in the CDR3.

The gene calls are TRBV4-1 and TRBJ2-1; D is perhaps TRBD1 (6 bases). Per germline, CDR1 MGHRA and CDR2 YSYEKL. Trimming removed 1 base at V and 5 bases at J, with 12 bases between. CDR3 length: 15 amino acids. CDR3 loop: CASSQGPGAHNEQFF. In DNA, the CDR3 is TGCGCCAGCAGCCAAGGACCAGGGGCCCACAATGAGCAGTTCTTC.

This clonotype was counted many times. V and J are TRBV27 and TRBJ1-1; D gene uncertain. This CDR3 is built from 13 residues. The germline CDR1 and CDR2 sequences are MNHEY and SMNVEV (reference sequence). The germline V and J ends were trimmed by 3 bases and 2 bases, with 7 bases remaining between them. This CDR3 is CASSFMGNTEAFF. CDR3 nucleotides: TGTGCCAGCAGTTTTATGGGAAACACTGAAGCTTTCTTT.

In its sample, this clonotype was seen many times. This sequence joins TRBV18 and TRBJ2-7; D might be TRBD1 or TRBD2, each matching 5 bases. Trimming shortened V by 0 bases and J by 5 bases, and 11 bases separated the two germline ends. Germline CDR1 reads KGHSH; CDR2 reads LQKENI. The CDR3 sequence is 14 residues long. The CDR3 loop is CASSPPWGSHEQYF. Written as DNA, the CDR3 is TGTGCCAGCTCACCACCATGGGGGTCCCACGAGCAGTACTTC.

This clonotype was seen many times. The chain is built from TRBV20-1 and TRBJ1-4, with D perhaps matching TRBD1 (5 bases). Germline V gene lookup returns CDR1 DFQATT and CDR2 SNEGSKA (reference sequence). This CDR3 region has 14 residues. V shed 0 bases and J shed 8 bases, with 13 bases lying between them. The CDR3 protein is CSARDWGLQEKLFF. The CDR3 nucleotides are TGCAGTGCTAGAGATTGGGGGTTACAGGAAAAACTGTTTTTT.

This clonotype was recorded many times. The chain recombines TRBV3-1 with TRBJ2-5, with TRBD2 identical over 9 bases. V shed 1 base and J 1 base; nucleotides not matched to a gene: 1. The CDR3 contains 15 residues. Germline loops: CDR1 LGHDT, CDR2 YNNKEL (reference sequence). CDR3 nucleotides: TGTGCCAGCAGCCAAGTACTAGCGGGCCAAGAGACCCAGTACTTC. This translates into CASSQVLAGQETQYF.

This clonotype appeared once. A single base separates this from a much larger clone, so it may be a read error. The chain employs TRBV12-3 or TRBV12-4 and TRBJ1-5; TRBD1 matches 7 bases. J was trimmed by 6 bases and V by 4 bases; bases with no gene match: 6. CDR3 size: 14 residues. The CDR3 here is CASSSAGGGQPQHF. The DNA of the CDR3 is TGTGCCAGCAGTTCTGCAGGGGGTGGTCAGCCCCAGCATTTT.

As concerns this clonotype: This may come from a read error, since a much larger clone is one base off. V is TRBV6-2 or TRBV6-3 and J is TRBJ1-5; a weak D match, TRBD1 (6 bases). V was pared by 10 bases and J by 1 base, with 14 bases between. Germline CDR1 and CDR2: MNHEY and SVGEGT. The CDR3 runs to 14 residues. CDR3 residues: CATSTGLSNQPQHF. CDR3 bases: TGTGCCACTTCAACAGGGTTAAGCAATCAGCCCCAGCATTTT.

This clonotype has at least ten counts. The CDR3 spells CASSLGTPDGYTF. In nucleotides, the CDR3 is TGTGCCAGCAGTTTGGGCACCCCGGATGGCTACACCTTC. The V gene is TRBV12-3 or TRBV12-4, the J gene TRBJ1-2; D is ambiguous. The CDR3 has 13 amino acids. V was pared by 3 bases and J by 6 bases, with 11 bases between.

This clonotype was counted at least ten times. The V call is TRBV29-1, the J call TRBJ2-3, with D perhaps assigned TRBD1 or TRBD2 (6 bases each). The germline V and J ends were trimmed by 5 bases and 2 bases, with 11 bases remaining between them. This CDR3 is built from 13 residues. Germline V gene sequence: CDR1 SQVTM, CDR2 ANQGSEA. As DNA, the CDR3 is TGCAGCGTTTGGGGGGCGACCACAGATACGCAGTATTTT. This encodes CSVWGATTDTQYF.

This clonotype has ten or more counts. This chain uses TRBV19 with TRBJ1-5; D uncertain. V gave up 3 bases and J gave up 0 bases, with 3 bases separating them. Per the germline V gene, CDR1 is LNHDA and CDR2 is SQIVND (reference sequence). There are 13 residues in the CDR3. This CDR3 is CASSIPSNQPQHF. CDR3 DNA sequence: TGTGCCAGTAGTATTCCTAGCAATCAGCCCCAGCATTTT.

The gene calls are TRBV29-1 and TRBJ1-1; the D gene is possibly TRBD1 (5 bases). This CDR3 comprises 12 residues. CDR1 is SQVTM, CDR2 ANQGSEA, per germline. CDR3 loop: CGAGTFVSEAFF. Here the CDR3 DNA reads TGCGGCGCTGGGACTTTTGTTTCTGAAGCTTTCTTT.

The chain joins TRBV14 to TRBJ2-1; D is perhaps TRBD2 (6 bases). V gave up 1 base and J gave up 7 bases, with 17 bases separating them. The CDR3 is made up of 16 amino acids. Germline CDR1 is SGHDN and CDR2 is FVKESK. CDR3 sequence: CASSQVSAGLLNEQFF. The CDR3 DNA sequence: TGTGCCAGCAGCCAAGTGTCTGCGGGGCTTTTGAATGAGCAGTTCTTC.

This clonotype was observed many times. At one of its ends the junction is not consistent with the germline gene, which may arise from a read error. The DNA for the CDR3 is TGCGCCAGCAGCTTGGTTGGCAATGAGCAGTTCTTC. Protein product: CASSLVGNEQFF. This chain links TRBV7-9 with TRBJ2-1; no firm D call. Germline loops: CDR1 SEHNR, CDR2 FQNEAQ (reference sequence). The CDR3 is 12 residues long.